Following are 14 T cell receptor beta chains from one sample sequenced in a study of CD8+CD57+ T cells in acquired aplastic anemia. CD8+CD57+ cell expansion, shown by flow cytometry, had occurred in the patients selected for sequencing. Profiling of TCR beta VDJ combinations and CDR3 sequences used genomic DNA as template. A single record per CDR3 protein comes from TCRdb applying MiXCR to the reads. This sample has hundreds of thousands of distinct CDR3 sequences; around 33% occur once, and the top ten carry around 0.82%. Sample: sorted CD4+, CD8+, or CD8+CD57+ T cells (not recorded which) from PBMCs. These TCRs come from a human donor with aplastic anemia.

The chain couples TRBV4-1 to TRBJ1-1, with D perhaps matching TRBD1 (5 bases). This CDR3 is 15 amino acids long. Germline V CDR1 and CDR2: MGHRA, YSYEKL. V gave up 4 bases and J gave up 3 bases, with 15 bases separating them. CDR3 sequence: CASSLETGFDTEAFF. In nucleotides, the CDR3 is TGCGCCAGCAGCCTAGAAACAGGATTCGACACTGAAGCTTTCTTT.

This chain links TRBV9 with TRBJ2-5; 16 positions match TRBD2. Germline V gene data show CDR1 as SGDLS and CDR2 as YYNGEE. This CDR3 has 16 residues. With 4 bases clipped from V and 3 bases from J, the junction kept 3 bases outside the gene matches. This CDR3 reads CASSPGTSGGEETQYF. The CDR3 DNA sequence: TGTGCCAGCAGCCCAGGGACTAGCGGGGGGGAAGAGACCCAGTACTTC.

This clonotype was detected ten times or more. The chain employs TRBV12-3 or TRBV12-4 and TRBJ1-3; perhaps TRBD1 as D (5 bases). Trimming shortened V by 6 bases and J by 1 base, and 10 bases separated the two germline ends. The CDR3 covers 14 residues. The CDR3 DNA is TGTGCCAGCAGCTCCAGGGAGTCTGGAAACACCATATATTTT. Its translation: CASSSRESGNTIYF.

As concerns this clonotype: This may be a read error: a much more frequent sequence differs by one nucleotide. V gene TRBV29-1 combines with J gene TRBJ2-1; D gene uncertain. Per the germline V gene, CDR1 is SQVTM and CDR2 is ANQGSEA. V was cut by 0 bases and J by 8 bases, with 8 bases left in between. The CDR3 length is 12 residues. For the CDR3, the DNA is TGCAGCGTTGAAGAAGGAATGGATGAGCAGTTCTTC. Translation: CSVEEGMDEQFF.

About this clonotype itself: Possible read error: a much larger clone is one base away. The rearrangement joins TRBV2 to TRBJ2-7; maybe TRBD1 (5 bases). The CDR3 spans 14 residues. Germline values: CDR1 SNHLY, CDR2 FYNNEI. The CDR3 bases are TGTCCCAGCAGTGCGGAAGGGGCCCTATACGAGCAGTACTTC. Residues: CPSSAEGALYEQYF.

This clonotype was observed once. CDR3 bases: TGTGCCATCAGTGATTATAGCGGGAGGTCCTATGGCTACACCTTC. Translation: CAISDYSGRSYGYTF. V is TRBV10-3 and J is TRBJ1-2, with D unresolved. V lost 3 bases and J 4 bases, leaving 15 bases between the germline ends. The CDR3 spans 15 residues. Germline assignment: CDR1 ENHRY and CDR2 SYGVKD.

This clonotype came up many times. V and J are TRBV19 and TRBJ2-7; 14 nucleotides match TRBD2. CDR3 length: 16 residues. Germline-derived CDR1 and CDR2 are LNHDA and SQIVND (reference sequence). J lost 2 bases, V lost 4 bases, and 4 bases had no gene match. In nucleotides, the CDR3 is TGTGCCAGTAGTACGGGACTAGCGGGGGACACCTACGAGCAGTACTTC. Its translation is CASSTGLAGDTYEQYF.

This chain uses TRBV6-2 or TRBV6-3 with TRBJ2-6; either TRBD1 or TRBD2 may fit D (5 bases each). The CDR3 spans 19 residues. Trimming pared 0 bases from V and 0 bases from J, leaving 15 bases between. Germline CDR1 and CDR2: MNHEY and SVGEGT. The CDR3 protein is CASSYSRPGLNSGANVLTF. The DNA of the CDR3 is TGTGCCAGCAGTTACTCGAGGCCGGGGCTCAACTCTGGGGCCAACGTCCTGACTTTC.

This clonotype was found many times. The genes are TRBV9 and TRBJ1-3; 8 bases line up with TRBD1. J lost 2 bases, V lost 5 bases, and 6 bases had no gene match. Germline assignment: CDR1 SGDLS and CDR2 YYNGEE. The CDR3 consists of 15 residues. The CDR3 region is CASSMTGVAGNTIYF. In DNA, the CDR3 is TGTGCCAGCAGTATGACAGGGGTAGCTGGAAACACCATATATTTT.

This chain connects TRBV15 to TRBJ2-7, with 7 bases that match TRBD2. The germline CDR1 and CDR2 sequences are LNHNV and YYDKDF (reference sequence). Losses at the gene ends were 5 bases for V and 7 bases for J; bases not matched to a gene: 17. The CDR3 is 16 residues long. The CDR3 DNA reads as TGTGCCACCAGCCTGACTAGTGGCGGGAGCTACAATGAGCAGTACTTC. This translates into CATSLTSGGSYNEQYF.

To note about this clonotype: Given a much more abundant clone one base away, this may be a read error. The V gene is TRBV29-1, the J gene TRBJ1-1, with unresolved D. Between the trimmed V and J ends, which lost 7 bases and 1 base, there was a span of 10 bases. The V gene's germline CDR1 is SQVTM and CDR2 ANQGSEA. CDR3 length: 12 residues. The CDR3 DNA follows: TGCAGCGGAGGCCGCCCGAACACTGAAGCTTTCTTT. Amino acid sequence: CSGGRPNTEAFF.

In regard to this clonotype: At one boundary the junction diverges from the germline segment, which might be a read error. CDR3 loop: CASSRQGITESFF. Here the CDR3 DNA reads TGCGCCAGCAGCCGACAGGGCATCACTGAATCTTTCTTT. This chain uses TRBV5-1 with TRBJ1-1, with 7 bases lining up with TRBD1. This CDR3 has 13 amino acids. Germline V gives CDR1 SGHRS, CDR2 YFSETQ.

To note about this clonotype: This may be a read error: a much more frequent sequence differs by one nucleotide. CDR3 nucleotide sequence: TGTGCCAGCAGCGGGGGGGTGGATGCTGGGCAGTACTTC. This encodes CASSGGVDAGQYF. The gene calls are TRBV7-6 and TRBJ2-7, with 7 bases that match TRBD2. This CDR3 is built from 13 residues. Per the germline V gene, CDR1 is SGHVS and CDR2 is FNYEAQ. The V and J ends lost 5 bases and 9 bases, in that order; junction bases with no gene match: 10.

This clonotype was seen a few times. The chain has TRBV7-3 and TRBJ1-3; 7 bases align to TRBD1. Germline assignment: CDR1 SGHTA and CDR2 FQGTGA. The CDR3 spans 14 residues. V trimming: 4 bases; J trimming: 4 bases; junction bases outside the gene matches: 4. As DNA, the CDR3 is TGTGCCAGCAGCTCTGGGACAGTCGGAAACACCATATATTTT. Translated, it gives CASSSGTVGNTIYF.